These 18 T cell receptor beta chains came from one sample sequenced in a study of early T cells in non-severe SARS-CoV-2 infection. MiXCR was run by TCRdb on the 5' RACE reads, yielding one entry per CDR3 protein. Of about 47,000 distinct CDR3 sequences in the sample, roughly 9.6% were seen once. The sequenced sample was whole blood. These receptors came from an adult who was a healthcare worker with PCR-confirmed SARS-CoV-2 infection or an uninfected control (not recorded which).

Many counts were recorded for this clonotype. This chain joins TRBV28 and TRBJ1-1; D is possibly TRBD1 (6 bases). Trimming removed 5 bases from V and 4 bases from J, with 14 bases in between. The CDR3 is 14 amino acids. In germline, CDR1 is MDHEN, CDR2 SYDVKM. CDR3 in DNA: TGTGCCAGCAGTATAGACAGGAGGGGCACTGAAGCTTTCTTT. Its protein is CASSIDRRGTEAFF.

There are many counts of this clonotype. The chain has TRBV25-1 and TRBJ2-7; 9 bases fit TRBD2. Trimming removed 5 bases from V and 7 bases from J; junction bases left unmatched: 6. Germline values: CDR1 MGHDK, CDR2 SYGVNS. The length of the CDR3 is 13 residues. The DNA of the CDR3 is TGTGCCAGCAGTACTAGCGGGTTCGGTGAGCAGTACTTC. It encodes CASSTSGFGEQYF.

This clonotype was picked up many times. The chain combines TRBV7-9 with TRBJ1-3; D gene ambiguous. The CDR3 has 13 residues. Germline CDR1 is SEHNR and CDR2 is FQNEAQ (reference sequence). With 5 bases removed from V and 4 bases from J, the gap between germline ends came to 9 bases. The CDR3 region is CASSPNGGNTIYF. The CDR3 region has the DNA TGTGCCAGCAGCCCTAATGGGGGAAACACCATATATTTT.

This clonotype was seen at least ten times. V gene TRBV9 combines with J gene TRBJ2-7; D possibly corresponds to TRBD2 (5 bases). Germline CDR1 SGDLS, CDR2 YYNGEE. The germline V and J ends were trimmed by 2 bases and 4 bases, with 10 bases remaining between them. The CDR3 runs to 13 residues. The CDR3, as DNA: TGTGCCAGCAGCGTCATGGACTCGTACGAGCAGTACTTC. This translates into CASSVMDSYEQYF.

The CDR3 sequence: CSAAGGDGGDEQYF. DNA for the CDR3: TGCAGCGCCGCGGGGGGTGACGGAGGGGACGAGCAGTACTTC. The J gene is TRBJ2-7, the V gene TRBV29-1, with 8 nucleotides matching TRBD2. The germline V gene encodes CDR1 SQVTM and CDR2 ANQGSEA. This CDR3 has 14 amino acids. V was pared by 7 bases and J by 5 bases, with 13 bases of the junction left unmatched.

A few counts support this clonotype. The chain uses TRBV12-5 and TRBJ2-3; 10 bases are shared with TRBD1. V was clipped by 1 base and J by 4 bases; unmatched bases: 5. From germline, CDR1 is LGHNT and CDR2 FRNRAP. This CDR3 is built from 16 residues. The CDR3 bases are TGTGCTAGTGGTTTGGAAGACAGGGGGCAGGCAGATACGCAGTATTTT. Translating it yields CASGLEDRGQADTQYF. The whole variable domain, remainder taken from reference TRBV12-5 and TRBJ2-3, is DARVTQTPRHKVTEMGQEVTMRCQPILGHNTVFWYRQTMMQGLELLAYFRNRAPLDDSGMPKDRFSAEMPDATLATLKIQPSEPRDSAVYFCASGLEDRGQADTQYFGPGTRLTVL.

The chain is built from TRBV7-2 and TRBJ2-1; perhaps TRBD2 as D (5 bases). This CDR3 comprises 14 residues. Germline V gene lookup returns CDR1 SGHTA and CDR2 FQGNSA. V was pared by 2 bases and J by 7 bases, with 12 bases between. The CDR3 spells CASSLLLVGNEQFF. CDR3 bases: TGTGCCAGCAGCTTACTACTAGTGGGTAATGAGCAGTTCTTC.

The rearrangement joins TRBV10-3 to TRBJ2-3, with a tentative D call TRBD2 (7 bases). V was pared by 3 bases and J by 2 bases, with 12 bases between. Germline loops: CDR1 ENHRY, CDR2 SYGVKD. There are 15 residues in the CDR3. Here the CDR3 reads CAISERGGVTDTQYF. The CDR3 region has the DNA TGTGCCATCAGTGAAAGAGGGGGGGTCACAGATACGCAGTATTTT.

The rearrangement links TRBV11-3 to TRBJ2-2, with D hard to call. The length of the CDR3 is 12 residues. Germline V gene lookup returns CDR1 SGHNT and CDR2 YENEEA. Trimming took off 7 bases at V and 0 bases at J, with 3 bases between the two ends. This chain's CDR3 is CASTSNTGELFF. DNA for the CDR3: TGTGCCAGCACCTCGAACACCGGGGAGCTGTTTTTT.

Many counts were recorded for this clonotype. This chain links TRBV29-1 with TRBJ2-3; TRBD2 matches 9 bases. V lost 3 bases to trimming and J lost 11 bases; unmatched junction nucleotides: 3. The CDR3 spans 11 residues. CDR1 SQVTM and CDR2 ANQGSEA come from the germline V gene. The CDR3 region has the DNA TGCAGCGTTGATAGCGGGGGAGGGCAGTATTTT. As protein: CSVDSGGGQYF.

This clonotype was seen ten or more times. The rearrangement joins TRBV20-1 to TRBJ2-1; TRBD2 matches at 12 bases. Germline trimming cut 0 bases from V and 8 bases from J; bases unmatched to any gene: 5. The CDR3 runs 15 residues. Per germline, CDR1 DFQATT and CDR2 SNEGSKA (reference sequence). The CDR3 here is CSARDYLAGGYEQFF. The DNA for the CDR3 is TGCAGTGCTAGAGATTACCTAGCGGGAGGGTATGAGCAGTTCTTC.

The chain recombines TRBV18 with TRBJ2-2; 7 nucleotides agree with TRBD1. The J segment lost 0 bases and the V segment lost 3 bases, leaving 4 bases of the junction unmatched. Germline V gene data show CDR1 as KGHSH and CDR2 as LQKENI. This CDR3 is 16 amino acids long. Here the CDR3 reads CASSPFRGSNTGELFF. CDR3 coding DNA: TGTGCCAGCTCACCTTTCAGGGGGTCGAACACCGGGGAGCTGTTTTTT.

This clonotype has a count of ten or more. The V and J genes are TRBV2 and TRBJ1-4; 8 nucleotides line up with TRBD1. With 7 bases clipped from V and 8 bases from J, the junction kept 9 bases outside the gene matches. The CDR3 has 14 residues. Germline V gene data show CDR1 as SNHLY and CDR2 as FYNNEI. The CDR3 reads CASTSGGRSEKLFF. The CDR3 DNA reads TGTGCCAGCACTTCAGGGGGCAGGAGCGAAAAACTGTTTTTT.

CDR3 coding DNA: TGCGCCAGCAGCCAAGATCCGCAGGGAATGAAGCAGCCCCAGCATTTT. Translation: CASSQDPQGMKQPQHF. The V gene is TRBV4-1, the J gene TRBJ1-5, with D tentatively TRBD1 (5 bases). V was trimmed by 0 bases and J by 7 bases, leaving 16 bases between them. The CDR3 totals 16 residues. CDR1 and CDR2 from the germline V gene are MGHRA and YSYEKL.

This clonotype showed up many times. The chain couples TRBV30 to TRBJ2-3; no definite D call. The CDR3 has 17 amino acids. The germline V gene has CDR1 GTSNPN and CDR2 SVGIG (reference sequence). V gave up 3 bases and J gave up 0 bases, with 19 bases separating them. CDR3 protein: CAWRDPHGSTSTDTQYF. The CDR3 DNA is TGTGCCTGGAGGGACCCCCACGGTTCAACTAGCACAGATACGCAGTATTTT. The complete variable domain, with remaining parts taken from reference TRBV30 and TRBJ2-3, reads SQTIHQWPATLVQPVGSPLSLECTVEGTSNPNLYWYRQAAGRGLQLLFYSVGIGQISSEVPQNLSASRPQDRQFILSSKKLLLSDSGFYLCAWRDPHGSTSTDTQYFGPGTRLTVL.

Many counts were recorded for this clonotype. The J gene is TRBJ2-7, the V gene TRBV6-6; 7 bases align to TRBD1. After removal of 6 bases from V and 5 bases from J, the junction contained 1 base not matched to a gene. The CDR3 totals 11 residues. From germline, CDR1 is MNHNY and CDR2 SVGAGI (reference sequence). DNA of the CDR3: TGTGCCAGCAGAGACAGGGACGAGCAGTACTTC. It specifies CASRDRDEQYF.

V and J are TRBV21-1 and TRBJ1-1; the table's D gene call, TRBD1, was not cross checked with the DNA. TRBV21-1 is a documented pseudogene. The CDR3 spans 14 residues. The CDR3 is CASSTRGTNTEAFF. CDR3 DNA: TGTGCCAGCAGCACGAGGGGGACAAACACTGAAGCTTTCTTT.

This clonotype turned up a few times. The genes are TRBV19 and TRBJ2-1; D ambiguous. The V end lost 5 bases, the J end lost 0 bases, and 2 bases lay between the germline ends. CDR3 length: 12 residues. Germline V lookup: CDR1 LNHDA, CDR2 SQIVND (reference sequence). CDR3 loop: CASSFSYNEQFF. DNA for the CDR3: TGTGCCAGTAGTTTCTCCTACAATGAGCAGTTCTTC.